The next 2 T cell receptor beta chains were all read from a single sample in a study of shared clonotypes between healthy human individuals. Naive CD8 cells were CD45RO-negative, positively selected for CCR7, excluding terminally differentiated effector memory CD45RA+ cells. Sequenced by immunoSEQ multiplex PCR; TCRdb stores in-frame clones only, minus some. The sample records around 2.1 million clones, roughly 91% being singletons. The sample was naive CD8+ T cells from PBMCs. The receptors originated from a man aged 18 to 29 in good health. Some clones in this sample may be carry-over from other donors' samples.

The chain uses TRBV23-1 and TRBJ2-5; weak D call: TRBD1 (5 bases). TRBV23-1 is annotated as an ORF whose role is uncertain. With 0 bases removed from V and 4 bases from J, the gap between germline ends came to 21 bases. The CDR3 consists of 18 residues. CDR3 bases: TGCGCCAGCAGTCAATCCAGTCTGGATACAGGAGTAGGAGAGACCCAGTACTTC. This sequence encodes CASSQSSLDTGVGETQYF.

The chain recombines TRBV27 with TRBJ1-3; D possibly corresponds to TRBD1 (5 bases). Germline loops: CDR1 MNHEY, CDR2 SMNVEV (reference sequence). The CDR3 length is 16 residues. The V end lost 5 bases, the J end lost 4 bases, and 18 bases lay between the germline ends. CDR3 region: CASSAGTTNRGNTIYF. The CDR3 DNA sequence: TGTGCCAGCAGTGCCGGGACCACAAATCGGGGAAACACCATATATTTT.